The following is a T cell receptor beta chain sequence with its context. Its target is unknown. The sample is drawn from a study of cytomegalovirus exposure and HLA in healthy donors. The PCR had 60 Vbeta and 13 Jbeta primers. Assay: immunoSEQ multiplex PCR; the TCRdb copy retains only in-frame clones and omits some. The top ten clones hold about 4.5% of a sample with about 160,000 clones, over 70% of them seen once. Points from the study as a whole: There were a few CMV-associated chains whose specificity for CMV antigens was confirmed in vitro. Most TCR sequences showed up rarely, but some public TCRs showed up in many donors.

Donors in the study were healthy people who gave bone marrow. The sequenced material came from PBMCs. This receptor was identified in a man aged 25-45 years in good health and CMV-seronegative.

The CDR3 region is CSVLAERNEQFF. CDR3 in DNA: TGCAGCGTTCTAGCCGAGAGGAATGAGCAGTTCTTC. The V and J genes are TRBV29-1 and TRBJ2-1; a possible D gene is TRBD2 (5 bases). The CDR3 contains 12 residues. Trimming left V 5 bases short and J 7 bases short, with 12 bases between. The germline V gene has CDR1 SQVTM and CDR2 ANQGSEA.